Listed below are T cell receptor beta chains from one sample, sequenced in a study of post-analysis software for immune sequencing data. TCRdb fed the PCR reads into MiXCR, producing one record per CDR3 protein. The sample has roughly 800,000 distinct CDR3 sequences, about half seen once. Sequencing was done on a sample of blood. The receptors here all came from a girl aged 5 to 17 with multiple sclerosis. The CDR3 runs from the conserved cysteine through the conserved F or W. The order of the fields is V gene, J gene, CDR3 length, CDR3 protein.

v_gene: TRBV7-2; j_gene: -; len: 16; CDR3aa: CASSLTGGRPSYEQYF
v_gene: TRBV25-1; j_gene: TRBJ1-2; len: 13; CDR3aa: CASSESGNYGYTF
v_gene: TRBV7-9; j_gene: TRBJ2-3; len: 14; CDR3aa: CASSASARSDTQYF
v_gene: TRBV7-9; j_gene: TRBJ2-7; len: 17; CDR3aa: CASSLGDRVGVPYEQYF
v_gene: TRBV20-1; j_gene: TRBJ2-1; len: 15; CDR3aa: CSAQPGTSSYNEQFF
v_gene: TRBV27; j_gene: TRBJ2-1; len: 15; CDR3aa: CASSLSRNSYNEQFF
v_gene: TRBV20-1; j_gene: TRBJ2-7; len: 14; CDR3aa: CSPEGPTSSYEQYF
v_gene: TRBV28; j_gene: TRBJ1-5; len: 16; CDR3aa: CASSSPVGGGNQPQHF
v_gene: TRBV29-1; j_gene: TRBJ1-5; len: 15; CDR3aa: CSVGDRGGSNQPQHF
v_gene: TRBV15; j_gene: TRBJ2-6; len: 16; CDR3aa: CATSREAGVGANVLTF
v_gene: TRBV7-2; j_gene: TRBJ2-7; len: 14; CDR3aa: CASTFGQEESEQYF
v_gene: TRBV10-3; j_gene: TRBJ2-3; len: 17; CDR3aa: CAISDFGVSGETDTQYF
v_gene: TRBV7-2; j_gene: TRBJ2-7; len: 15; CDR3aa: CASSLGTLSSYEQYF
v_gene: TRBV3-1; j_gene: TRBJ2-7; len: 13; CDR3aa: CASSQADLVEQYF
v_gene: TRBV5-6; j_gene: TRBJ1-1; len: 15; CDR3aa: CASSLAGTKNTEAFF
v_gene: TRBV27; j_gene: TRBJ2-7; len: 18; CDR3aa: CASSLAGSGGSYSYEQYF
v_gene: TRBV5-6; j_gene: TRBJ2-4; len: 15; CDR3aa: CASSHGMLAKNIQYF
v_gene: TRBV9; j_gene: TRBJ2-1; len: 15; CDR3aa: CASSSVGEGAGEQFF
v_gene: TRBV4-2; j_gene: TRBJ2-4; len: 19; CDR3aa: CASSQVGPRGREAKNIQYF
v_gene: TRBV20-1; j_gene: TRBJ2-7; len: 14; CDR3aa: CSVAVGSGNYEQYF
v_gene: TRBV7-9; j_gene: TRBJ2-5; len: 15; CDR3aa: CASSFGSGRYSGQYF
v_gene: TRBV20-1; j_gene: TRBJ2-5; len: 11; CDR3aa: CSASGAGLQYF
v_gene: TRBV7-2; j_gene: TRBJ1-2; len: 15; CDR3aa: CASSLGPPILYGYTF
v_gene: TRBV5-1; j_gene: TRBJ2-2; len: 17; CDR3aa: CASSLRASGANTGELFF
v_gene: TRBV5-1; j_gene: TRBJ2-7; len: 14; CDR3aa: CASSFRGGRNEQYF
v_gene: TRBV28; j_gene: TRBJ2-7; len: 14; CDR3aa: CASSTWTETYEQYF
v_gene: TRBV12-3/TRBV12-4; j_gene: TRBJ2-3; len: 12; CDR3aa: CASSLGADAQYF
v_gene: TRBV5-1; j_gene: TRBJ2-5; len: 15; CDR3aa: CASSLIVNNQETQYF
v_gene: TRBV5-5; j_gene: TRBJ2-7; len: 15; CDR3aa: CASSQSSDGGGEQYF
v_gene: TRBV10-3; j_gene: TRBJ2-7; len: 13; CDR3aa: CARRDNNSYEQYF
v_gene: TRBV12-3/TRBV12-4; j_gene: TRBJ1-2; len: 13; CDR3aa: CASSLGRNSGYTF
v_gene: TRBV11-3; j_gene: TRBJ2-1; len: 18; CDR3aa: CASSRDTVGESTYNEQFF
v_gene: TRBV5-5; j_gene: TRBJ2-1; len: 14; CDR3aa: CASSQVGTHNEQFF
v_gene: TRBV29-1; j_gene: TRBJ2-1; len: 16; CDR3aa: CSVPESAGRGDNEQFF
v_gene: TRBV5-5; j_gene: TRBJ2-1; len: 16; CDR3aa: CASSTAGTGAYNEQFF
v_gene: TRBV6-2/TRBV6-3; j_gene: TRBJ2-3; len: 11; CDR3aa: CASAGTDTQYF
v_gene: TRBV30; j_gene: TRBJ2-4; len: 15; CDR3aa: CAWSVWDPETNIQYF
v_gene: TRBV7-8; j_gene: TRBJ2-7; len: 15; CDR3aa: CASSSGGTYTYEQYF
v_gene: TRBV20-1; j_gene: TRBJ2-1; len: 16; CDR3aa: CSAMPKGGYIGNEQFF
v_gene: TRBV7-8; j_gene: -; len: 12; CDR3aa: CASSGREYEQYF
v_gene: TRBV12-3/TRBV12-4; j_gene: TRBJ2-7; len: 17; CDR3aa: CASSLAQLAGSSYEQYF
v_gene: TRBV2; j_gene: TRBJ2-3; len: 18; CDR3aa: CASTSNRASGSRTDTQYF
v_gene: TRBV5-6; j_gene: TRBJ1-2; len: 14; CDR3aa: CASSLVSPNYGYTF
v_gene: TRBV5-1; j_gene: TRBJ2-1; len: 17; CDR3aa: CASSWSFSGTSYNEQFF
v_gene: TRBV6-2/TRBV6-3; j_gene: TRBJ2-1; len: 15; CDR3aa: CASSLYRLARNEQFF
v_gene: TRBV12-3/TRBV12-4; j_gene: TRBJ2-1; len: 16; CDR3aa: CASIPSGGRAGNEQFF
v_gene: TRBV20-1; j_gene: TRBJ2-5; len: 16; CDR3aa: CSAPDSKIRVGETQYF
v_gene: TRBV5-6; j_gene: TRBJ2-1; len: 16; CDR3aa: CASSSPTLGLGNEQFF
v_gene: TRBV6-1; j_gene: TRBJ2-3; len: 17; CDR3aa: CASSTGRDRGSTDTQYF
v_gene: TRBV20-1; j_gene: TRBJ1-6; len: 14; CDR3aa: CSAWGLETNSPLHF
v_gene: TRBV7-3; j_gene: TRBJ2-2; len: 13; CDR3aa: CASSPQRTGELFF
v_gene: TRBV6-1; j_gene: TRBJ1-2; len: 13; CDR3aa: CASSPDEIYGYTF
v_gene: TRBV20-1; j_gene: TRBJ2-7; len: 16; CDR3aa: CSAQTPWEQRPYEQYF
v_gene: TRBV27; j_gene: TRBJ2-5; len: 17; CDR3aa: CASSSLKTYRLQETQYF
v_gene: TRBV12-3/TRBV12-4; j_gene: TRBJ2-3; len: 16; CDR3aa: CASRVGTGRITDTQYF
v_gene: TRBV29-1; j_gene: TRBJ2-7; len: 12; CDR3aa: CSAGTDSYEQYF
v_gene: TRBV20-1; j_gene: TRBJ1-2; len: 14; CDR3aa: CSATGGQGPPGYTF